The text below deals with one TCR beta chain. What it binds is not known. TCRdb's table, derived via immunoSEQ multiplex PCR, lists solely in-frame clones and lacks some. Here the sample spans some 80,000 clones, 88% being singletons. The data were taken from a study of T cell responses to AZD1222 COVID-19 vaccine. Study-wide findings and caveats: Females made up more of the donors, who were largely white British, and clonal diversity may have come out too low.

This CDR3 is built from 17 residues. The germline V gene has CDR1 SGHNT and CDR2 YYREEE (reference sequence). V was trimmed by 4 bases and J by 3 bases, leaving 20 bases between them. The V and J genes are TRBV5-4 and TRBJ1-3, with TRBD1 as a possible D gene (5 bases). The sequences come from peripheral blood, collected 28 days after the second dose of the MenACWY control vaccine. This TCR came from an adult who received the MenACWY meningococcal vaccine as a control. CDR3 nucleotides: TGTGCCAGCAGCACGGGGGTCCATGGGGGTCGTGGAAACACCATATATTTT. It is translated as CASSTGVHGGRGNTIYF. The variable domain in full, completed from reference TRBV5-4 and TRBJ1-3, reads ETGVTQSPTHLIKTRGQQVTLRCSSQSGHNTVSWYQQALGQGPQFIFQYYREEENGRGNFPPRFSGLQFPNYSSELNVNALELDDSALYLCASSTGVHGGRGNTIYFGEGSWLTVV.